This TCR beta chain derives from a study of blood T cell repertoires in COVID-19. About the research overall: The United States, Italy and Spain supplied acute and convalescent COVID-19 samples. The cDNA or gDNA used as material had been derived from T cells, B-cell-depleted T cells, or PBMCs.

Sequenced by immunoSEQ multiplex PCR; TCRdb stores in-frame clones only, minus some. The data contain 200,000 or so clones, roughly 79% of them singletons. There are 14 residues in the CDR3. The V gene lost 6 bases and the J gene lost 1 base, with 12 bases spanning the gap. Germline lookup yields CDR1 ENHRY and CDR2 SYGVKD. The J gene is TRBJ1-1, the V gene TRBV10-3; a possible D gene is TRBD1 (5 bases). The receptor was isolated from a human donor with acute or convalescent COVID-19. The donor label of this sample is uncertain. Specimen: peripheral blood. CDR3: CAISKTEQNTEAFF. The CDR3, as DNA: TGTGCCATCAGCAAGACAGAGCAGAACACTGAAGCTTTCTTT.